Listed below are T cell receptor beta chains from one sample, sequenced in a study of CD8 T cells in Susac syndrome. TCRdb reprocessed the immunoSEQ multiplex PCR reads with MiXCR, giving one entry per CDR3 protein. The sample has a few hundred thousand distinct CDR3 sequences, roughly 85% seen once. Input material: CD8+ T cells from PBMCs. The receptors were sampled from a human donor with multiple sclerosis. Each CDR3 is given with its conserved first and last residue. Clone size is not always given. Where it is, it says once, few, many or a class for expanded clones.

len | abundance | v_gene | CDR3aa
14 | . | TRBV28 | CASDKDREEETQYF
16 | once | TRBV7-6 | CASSSLSLATNEKLFF
16 | . | TRBV7-9 | CASSLPWVDRQYGYTF
13 | . | TRBV5-8 | CASSQGWAYEQYF
16 | . | TRBV28 | CASSFGGIESAYEQYF
13 | . | TRBV28 | CASEFSYNSPLHF
13 | . | TRBV6-1 | CASAAGGAGELFF
12 | . | TRBV6-2/TRBV6-3 | CASVWGGTEAFF
15 | few | TRBV4-3 | CASSQVWDRGYEQYF
18 | . | TRBV15 | CATSRDSETDTPSTEQYF
16 | . | TRBV28 | CASRTDRGPTNEKLFF
14 | . | TRBV11-2 | CASSYWRDSYEQYF
15 | once | TRBV20-1 | CSAPGREGRADTQYF
17 | . | TRBV10-3 | CAISDPGGGGYQETQYF
16 | . | TRBV7-9 | CASSLGPSGSTDTQYF
13 | . | TRBV9 | CASSVGDPYGYTF
15 | . | TRBV7-2 | CASSLGVYVNTEAFF
17 | . | TRBV7-2 | CASSLGLAGPSSYEQYF
16 | . | TRBV28 | CASSHSTGANTGELFF
14 | . | TRBV9 | CASSVTIAYNEQFF
14 | . | TRBV19 | CASGRLASGWEQFF
13 | once | TRBV20-1 | CSASRGYYNGQFF
12 | once | TRBV19 | CASRPGGVGISF
17 | . | TRBV4-2 | CASSQDNLGTNTGELFF
16 | . | TRBV9 | CASSVAGVAGGYEQYF
14 | . | TRBV12-3/TRBV12-4 | CASSAASGWAEQYF
15 | . | TRBV4-3 | CASSQAGGSPDTQYF
15 | . | TRBV6-5 | CASSYGPDQGYEQYF
15 | . | TRBV19 | CASSTPPGSYNEQFF
14 | . | TRBV4-3 | CASSQDTVAYEQYF
17 | few | TRBV11-2 | CASSLAGRGSVHQPQHF
15 | . | TRBV7-9 | CASSLAVGYNSPLHF